What follows is one T cell receptor beta chain and its context. The antigen remains undetermined. The patients chosen for sequencing had shown expansion of CD8+CD57+ cells (detected by flow cytometry). The diagnosis in all patients was severe acquired aplastic anemia. The source of the sample is a study of CD8+CD57+ T cells in acquired aplastic anemia. In the study overall: Sorted CD4+ and CD8+ cells yielded DNA averaging around 3.2 ug. Study-wide points: Researchers report that fewer than 35 CD8+ CDR3 sequences appeared in both patients and controls.

Trimming left V 6 bases short and J 5 bases short, with 12 bases between. Germline V lookup: CDR1 WNHNN, CDR2 SYGVQD (reference sequence). The CDR3 sequence is 13 residues long. The use of genomic DNA as template underpinned the TCR beta VDJ and CDR3 profiling. A single record per CDR3 protein comes from TCRdb applying MiXCR to the reads. The table includes about 200,000 distinct CDR3 sequences, under 50% detected once. The TCR sequence derives from a human donor with aplastic anemia. Sequencing was done on a sample of sorted CD4+, CD8+, or CD8+CD57+ T cells (not recorded which) from PBMCs. V and J are TRBV10-1 and TRBJ2-3; maybe TRBD1 (5 bases). Here the CDR3 reads CASSRQPVDTQYF. The CDR3 nucleotides read TGCGCCAGCAGCAGACAGCCGGTAGATACGCAGTATTTT.